Following are 15 T cell receptor beta chains from one sample sequenced in a study of CD8 T cells in ankylosing spondylitis. TCRdb re-derived calls from the 5' RACE reads in MiXCR, one entry per CDR3 protein. The repertoire holds 230,000 or so distinct CDR3 sequences, with more than 20% as singletons. The sequenced sample consisted of blood, either unsorted or a sorted T cell fraction (not recorded which). Every receptor here comes from a male donor with ankylosing spondylitis or in good health (not recorded which).

Many counts were recorded for this clonotype. V gene TRBV12-3 or TRBV12-4 combines with J gene TRBJ2-3, with no clear D. V lost 10 bases to trimming and J lost 1 base, with 21 bases between them. This CDR3 has 16 residues. CDR3 loop: CATKTWGRAGTDTQYF. The CDR3, as DNA: TGTGCCACCAAAACTTGGGGTCGCGCTGGCACAGATACGCAGTATTTT.

This clonotype was counted ten times or more. The V and J genes are TRBV20-1 and TRBJ2-1; perhaps TRBD2 as D (7 bases). The CDR3 runs 12 residues. The V end was cut by 3 bases, the J end by 8 bases, with 11 bases between. The germline gives CDR1 DFQATT, CDR2 SNEGSKA (reference sequence). As DNA, the CDR3 is TGCAGTGCTAGCGGGGGGCCGGATGAGCAGTTCTTC. Translating it yields CSASGGPDEQFF.

This clonotype was recorded many times. The V call is TRBV12-3 or TRBV12-4, the J call TRBJ2-1, with 13 bases aligning to TRBD2. V lost 6 bases to trimming and J lost 8 bases; unmatched junction nucleotides: 7. CDR3 length: 15 residues. The CDR3 region has the DNA TGTGCCAGCAGGCGACTAGCGGGGGGACTCGATGAGCAGTTCTTC. Translated: CASRRLAGGLDEQFF.

In this sample, this clonotype turned up many times. This rearrangement joins TRBV29-1 to TRBJ2-2; 8 nucleotides agree with TRBD2. CDR1 SQVTM and CDR2 ANQGSEA come from the germline V gene. The CDR3 has 16 amino acids. V shed 7 bases, J shed 0 bases, and the junction held 10 bases outside the gene matches. The CDR3 bases are TGCAGCGCACAGGGTACTAGCGGACCGAACACCGGGGAGCTGTTTTTT. Translating it yields CSAQGTSGPNTGELFF.

This clonotype occurred many times. V and J are TRBV7-9 and TRBJ2-1, with a tentative D call TRBD2 (5 bases). From germline, CDR1 is SEHNR and CDR2 FQNEAQ (reference sequence). CDR3 size: 14 residues. V lost 0 bases to trimming and J lost 3 bases, with 6 bases between them. DNA of the CDR3: TGTGCCAGCAGCTTAGCTAGCGACTACAATGAGCAGTTCTTC. Translation: CASSLASDYNEQFF. Full variable domain (missing parts from reference TRBV7-9 and TRBJ2-1): DTGVSQNPRHKITKRGQNVTFRCDPISEHNRLYWYRQTLGQGPEFLTYFQNEAQLEKSRLLSDRFSAERPKGSFSTLEIQRTEQGDSAMYLCASSLASDYNEQFFGPGTRLTVL.

This clonotype was recorded at least ten times. This chain joins TRBV29-1 and TRBJ1-1; the D is unclear. CDR1 is SQVTM, CDR2 ANQGSEA, per germline. The CDR3 covers 11 residues. The germline V and J ends were trimmed by 5 bases and 8 bases, with 12 bases remaining between them. The CDR3 DNA sequence: TGCAGCGTTTTGGTGGGGTCCGAAGCTTTCTTT. This gives the protein CSVLVGSEAFF.

This chain connects TRBV20-1 to TRBJ1-3; no definite D call. Trimming removed 0 bases at V and 6 bases at J, with 12 bases between. The CDR3 contains 14 residues. From germline, CDR1 is DFQATT and CDR2 SNEGSKA (reference sequence). CDR3 sequence (DNA): TGCAGTGCTAGAGAGGCCCAGAGGGTAAACACCATATATTTT. Protein product: CSAREAQRVNTIYF.

As to this clonotype: Being one base from a much bigger clone, this may be a read error. The conserved phenylalanine or tryptophan is not found at the CDR3 terminus, so this likely reflects a read error. J is TRBJ1-2 and V is TRBV12-3 or TRBV12-4, with 7 bases fitting TRBD1. Germline trimming cut 6 bases from V and 11 bases from J; bases unmatched to any gene: 12. This CDR3 is 13 amino acids long. The CDR3, as DNA: TGTGCCAGCAGACAGGGGCCCTCGGTAGAGTACACCCTC. Protein: CASRQGPSVEYTL.

The chain employs TRBV10-3 and TRBJ2-3; the D gene is possibly TRBD1 (5 bases). Trimming stripped 2 bases from V and 9 bases from J, with 9 bases between. Germline CDR1 ENHRY, CDR2 SYGVKD. This CDR3 is 12 amino acids long. CDR3 loop: CAISESKGTQYF. In nucleotides, the CDR3 is TGTGCCATCAGTGAGAGCAAGGGGACGCAGTATTTT.

The chain employs TRBV6-1 and TRBJ2-1, with D tentatively TRBD1 or TRBD2 (5 bases each). Trimming cost V 6 bases and J 0 bases, with 12 bases left between them. This CDR3 is built from 15 residues. CDR1 is MNHNS, CDR2 SASEGT, per germline. The CDR3 is CASSRDGYSYNEQFF. In DNA, the CDR3 is TGTGCCAGCAGCCGGGACGGTTACTCCTACAATGAGCAGTTCTTC.

The sample holds many counts of this clonotype. V and J are TRBV20-1 and TRBJ2-1; possibly TRBD2 for D (6 bases). The CDR3 is 15 amino acids. The V and J ends lost 5 bases and 4 bases respectively, with 18 bases between them. Per the germline V gene, CDR1 is DFQATT and CDR2 is SNEGSKA (reference sequence). The chain's CDR3 is CSAAYWVEGYNEQFF. The CDR3 DNA follows: TGCAGTGCTGCCTACTGGGTGGAGGGTTACAATGAGCAGTTCTTC.

This clonotype was seen repeatedly, ten times or more. The chain is built from TRBV20-1 and TRBJ2-5; 7 bases map to TRBD1. CDR1 is DFQATT, CDR2 SNEGSKA, per germline (reference sequence). The CDR3 length is 13 residues. With V trimmed by 6 bases and J by 2 bases, 6 bases remained unmatched. The CDR3 reads CSARDRKQETQYF. The CDR3 DNA reads as TGCAGTGCGAGGGACAGAAAACAAGAGACCCAGTACTTC.

A few counts support this clonotype. The V gene is TRBV20-1, the J gene TRBJ1-6; tentatively, D is TRBD1 (6 bases). The V gene lost 2 bases and the J gene lost 6 bases, with 11 bases spanning the gap. CDR3 size: 14 residues. Germline V gene lookup returns CDR1 DFQATT and CDR2 SNEGSKA (reference sequence). The CDR3 nucleotides read TGCAGTGCTAGACGGACAGCTAGTAATTCACCCCTCCACTTT. This gives the protein CSARRTASNSPLHF.

This clonotype occurred many times. The V gene is TRBV20-1, the J gene TRBJ2-7; no definite D call. The CDR3 is 14 residues long. Germline V gives CDR1 DFQATT, CDR2 SNEGSKA (reference sequence). Trimming pared 3 bases from V and 2 bases from J, leaving 14 bases between. The CDR3 loop reads CSASNSRDPYEQYF. CDR3 nucleotides: TGCAGTGCTAGTAACAGCAGAGATCCCTACGAGCAGTACTTC.

This clonotype appeared many times. The chain links TRBV20-1 to TRBJ2-1, with a weak D call TRBD1 (6 bases). This CDR3 is built from 17 residues. V was trimmed by 0 bases and J by 0 bases, leaving 15 bases between them. From germline, CDR1 is DFQATT and CDR2 SNEGSKA (reference sequence). This CDR3 reads CSARDSLTGNSYNEQFF. The CDR3 nucleotides read TGCAGTGCTAGAGATTCCTTAACAGGGAACTCCTACAATGAGCAGTTCTTC.